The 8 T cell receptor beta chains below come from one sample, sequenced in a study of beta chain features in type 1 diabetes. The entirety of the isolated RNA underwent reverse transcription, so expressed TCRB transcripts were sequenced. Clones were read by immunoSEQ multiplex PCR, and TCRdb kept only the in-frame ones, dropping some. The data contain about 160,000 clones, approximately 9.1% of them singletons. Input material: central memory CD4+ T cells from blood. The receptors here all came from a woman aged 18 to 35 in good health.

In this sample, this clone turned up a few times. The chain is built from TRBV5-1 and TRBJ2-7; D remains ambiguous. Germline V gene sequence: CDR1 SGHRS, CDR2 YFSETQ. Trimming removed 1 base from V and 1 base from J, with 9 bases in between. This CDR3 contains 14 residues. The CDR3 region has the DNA TGCGCCAGCAGCTTGTGGGCAGGATCCTACGAGCAGTACTTC. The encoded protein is CASSLWAGSYEQYF.

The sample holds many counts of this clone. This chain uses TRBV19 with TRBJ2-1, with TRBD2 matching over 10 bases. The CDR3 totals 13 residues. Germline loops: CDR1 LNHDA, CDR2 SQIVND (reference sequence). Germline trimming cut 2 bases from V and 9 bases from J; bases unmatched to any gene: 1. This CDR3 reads CASSITSGIEQFF. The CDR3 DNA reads TGTGCCAGTAGTATAACTAGCGGGATTGAGCAGTTCTTC. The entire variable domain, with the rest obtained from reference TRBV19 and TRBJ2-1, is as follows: DGGITQSPKYLFRKEGQNVTLSCEQNLNHDAMYWYRQDPGQGLRLIYYSQIVNDFQKGDIAEGYSVSREKKESFPLTVTSAQKNPTAFYLCASSITSGIEQFFGPGTRLTVL.

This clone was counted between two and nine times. CDR3 in amino acids: CASSDDRRSPLHF. The CDR3 nucleotides read TGTGCCAGCAGCGACGATAGGAGGTCACCCCTCCACTTT. The genes are TRBV7-3 and TRBJ1-6; no definite D call. V lost 5 bases and J 10 bases, leaving 12 bases between the germline ends. The length of the CDR3 is 13 residues. Germline assignment: CDR1 SGHTA and CDR2 FQGTGA.

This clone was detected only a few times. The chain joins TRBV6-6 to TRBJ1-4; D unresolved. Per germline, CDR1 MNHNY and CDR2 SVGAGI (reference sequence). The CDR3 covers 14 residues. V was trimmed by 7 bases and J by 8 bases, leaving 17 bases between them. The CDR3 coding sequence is TGTGCCAGCATCCCGGCCTTAGGCGGCGAAAAACTGTTTTTT. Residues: CASIPALGGEKLFF.

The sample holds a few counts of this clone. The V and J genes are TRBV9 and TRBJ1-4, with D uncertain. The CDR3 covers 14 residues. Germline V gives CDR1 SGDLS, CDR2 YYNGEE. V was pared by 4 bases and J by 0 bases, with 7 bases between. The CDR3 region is CASSSQATNEKLFF. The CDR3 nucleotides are TGTGCCAGCAGCTCCCAGGCAACTAATGAAAAACTGTTTTTT.

The CDR3 sequence is CASTGSGTTDTQYF. The CDR3 region has the DNA TGTGCCAGCACCGGTAGCGGGACCACAGATACGCAGTATTTT. The gene calls are TRBV7-2 and TRBJ2-3; 8 nucleotides line up with TRBD2. The CDR3 spans 14 residues. After removal of 7 bases from V and 2 bases from J, the junction contained 5 bases not matched to a gene. The germline V gene has CDR1 SGHTA and CDR2 FQGNSA. The variable domain in full, with the rest retrieved from reference TRBV7-2 and TRBJ2-3, is GAGVSQSPSNKVTEKGKDVELRCDPISGHTALYWYRQSLGQGLEFLIYFQGNSAPDKSGLPSDRFSAERTGGSVSTLTIQRTQQEDSAVYLCASTGSGTTDTQYFGPGTRLTVL.

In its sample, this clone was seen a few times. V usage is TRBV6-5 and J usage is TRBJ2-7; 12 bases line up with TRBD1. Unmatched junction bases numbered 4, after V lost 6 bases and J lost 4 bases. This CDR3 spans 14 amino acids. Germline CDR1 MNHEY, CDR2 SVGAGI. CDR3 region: CASSRDRGQYEQYF. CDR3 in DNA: TGTGCCAGCAGCCGGGACAGGGGGCAATACGAGCAGTACTTC.

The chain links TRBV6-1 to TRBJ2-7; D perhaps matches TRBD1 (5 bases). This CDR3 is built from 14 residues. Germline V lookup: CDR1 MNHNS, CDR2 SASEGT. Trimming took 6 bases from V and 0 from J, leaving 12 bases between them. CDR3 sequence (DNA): TGTGCCAGCAGCACAGGACCCGGCTCCTACGAGCAGTACTTC. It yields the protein CASSTGPGSYEQYF.